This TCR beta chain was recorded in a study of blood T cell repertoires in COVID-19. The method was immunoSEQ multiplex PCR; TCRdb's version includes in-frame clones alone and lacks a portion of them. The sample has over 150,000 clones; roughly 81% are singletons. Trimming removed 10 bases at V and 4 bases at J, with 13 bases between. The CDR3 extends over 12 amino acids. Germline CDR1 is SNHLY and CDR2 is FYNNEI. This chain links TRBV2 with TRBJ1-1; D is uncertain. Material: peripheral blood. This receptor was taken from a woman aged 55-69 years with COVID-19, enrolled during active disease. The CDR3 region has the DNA TGTGCCACCCTCCTCCCCGTCACTGAAGCTTTCTTT. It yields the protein CATLLPVTEAFF.